A selection of T cell receptor beta chains follows, all from one sample in a study of T cells in Graves' hyperthyroidism and ophthalmopathy. Using its own MiXCR run on the multiplex PCR reads, TCRdb lists one record per CDR3 protein. Of fewer than 45,000 distinct CDR3 sequences listed, around half are singletons. The sequenced sample was blood. The receptors derive from a woman in her forties or fifties with Graves' hyperthyroidism that later progressed to Graves' ophthalmopathy. Each CDR3 is given with its conserved first and last residue. The D gene is left open where the match is weak. The size of a clone is reported for some rows only, either as once, few or many, or as a class for expanded clones.

v_gene	d_gene	j_gene	abundance	CDR3nt	CDR3aa
TRBV5-1	.	TRBJ2-3	.	TGCGCCAGCAGCTTGGAAGGCACAGATACGCAGTATTTT	CASSLEGTDTQYF
TRBV18	TRBD1	TRBJ1-5	.	TGTGCCAGCTCACCTTTAACAGGGGAACATCAGCCCCAGCATTTT	CASSPLTGEHQPQHF
TRBV5-1	.	TRBJ1-1	many	TGCGCCAGCAGCCCTTGGCAGGGAGGGGAGAACACTGAAGCTTTCTTT	CASSPWQGGENTEAFF
TRBV4-1	TRBD1	TRBJ2-7	.	TGCGCCAGCAGCCAAGAGGCAGGGGGCGCGACCTACGAGCAGTACTTC	CASSQEAGGATYEQYF
TRBV29-1	TRBD2	TRBJ2-5	.	TGCAGCGCCCCTAGCGGGAGGCGGGAGACCCAGTACTTC	CSAPSGRRETQYF
TRBV27	.	TRBJ1-1	many	TGTGCCAGCAGTTTATCCGCAGGGGTAGGAACTGAAGCTTTCTTT	CASSLSAGVGTEAFF
TRBV9	.	TRBJ2-3	medium-sized	TGTGCCAGCAGCACGGACTGGGATACGCAGTATTTT	CASSTDWDTQYF
TRBV5-1	.	TRBJ2-1	.	TGCGCCAGCAGCTTGGTAGGGTCCGATGAGCAGATCTTC	CASSLVGSDEQIF
TRBV9	.	TRBJ1-6	medium-sized	TGTGCCAGCAGCGTAGATGGACGGACCCTCCACTTT	CASSVDGRTLHF
TRBV5-1	.	TRBJ1-5	.	TGCGCCAGCAGCCTAGAGGTGTCCGGTTATGGCGGGGAGTATAGCAATCAGCCCCAGCATTTT	CASSLEVSGYGGEYSNQPQHF
TRBV9	TRBD1	TRBJ2-2	few	TGTGCCAGCAGCGTCGACAGGGGCGATCACACCGGGGAGCTGTCTTTT	CASSVDRGDHTGELSF
TRBV29-1	TRBD1	TRBJ2-7	.	TGCAGCGTAGCGCTCGGGACAGGGCTTTACGAGCAGTACTTC	CSVALGTGLYEQYF
TRBV6-5	TRBD1	TRBJ2-6	many	TGTGCCAGCAGGGGACAGAAACACAACTCTGGGGCCAACGTCCTGACTTTC	CASRGQKHNSGANVLTF
TRBV10-3	.	TRBJ2-1	medium-sized	TGTGCCATCTCACCCTGGCCGGGGAGCTCCTACAATGAGCAGTTCTTC	CAISPWPGSSYNEQFF
TRBV6-5	.	TRBJ1-2	.	TGCGCCAGCAGTAGCACAGGTGGCTACACCTTC	CASSSTGGYTF
TRBV9	.	TRBJ1-5	.	TGTGCCAGCAGCGGCGGGCCCGGAGGAGATCAGCCCCAGCATTTT	CASSGGPGGDQPQHF
TRBV10-3	TRBD1	TRBJ1-6	few	TGTGCCATCAGTGAATATGGGGGACAGGCCACTAATTCACCCCTCCACTTT	CAISEYGGQATNSPLHF
TRBV2	.	TRBJ1-2	many	TGTGCCAGCAGCGGCCTCGGCTATGGCTACACCTTC	CASSGLGYGYTF
TRBV28	TRBD1	TRBJ2-1	many	TGTGCCAGCAGGTACCTGCCGGGACAGGGGTGGAATGAGCAGTTCTTC	CASRYLPGQGWNEQFF
TRBV12-3/TRBV12-4	TRBD1	TRBJ2-5	.	TGTGCCAGCAATACAGGGGATCAGCCCCAGTACTTC	CASNTGDQPQYF